In its sample, the clone carrying this TCR beta chain was seen many times. Its matching antigen is unknown. This may be a read error, as it is one base from a much larger clone. Other DNA variants within this sample encode the same CDR3. This specimen belongs to a study of metastatic and nonmetastatic thyroid tumors. Study information: Both malignant and benign thyroid patients supplied peripheral blood and tumor or nodule tissue samples, across which the repertoires of these patients were then compared.

Overall study findings and caveats: Benign nodules reportedly had significantly lower TCR beta diversity than malignant thyroid tumors in blood and tumor.

TCRdb used MiXCR to call clones anew from the PCR reads. The sample lists about 8,000 clones, 19% occurring once. The V gene's germline CDR1 is MNHNS and CDR2 SASEGT. This CDR3 spans 14 amino acids. Prior to thyroid surgery, none of the patients had received any treatment. The receptor's source is a female donor with papillary thyroid cancer or a benign thyroid nodule (not recorded which). Some clones in this sample may be carry-over from other donors' samples. The material sequenced was adjacent normal tissue. V and J are TRBV6-1 and TRBJ1-1, with D possibly being TRBD1 (6 bases). Here the CDR3 reads CASSPRRTDTEAFF. The DNA for the CDR3 is TGCGCCAGCAGCCCCAGGAGGACAGACACTGAAGCTTTCTTT.